A single sample is the source of the 5 T cell receptor beta chains below, sequenced in a study of shared clonotypes between healthy human individuals (dated by TCRdb to 2018 to 2020). Library preparation was by the immunoSEQ multiplex PCR assay. TCRdb mirrors the immuneACCESS table, restricted to in-frame sequences. Some clones are absent from its copies; in checked studies, under half trace to an unresolved V gene, and the reason for the others is unknown. The sample profile shows 2,100,000 or so clones; 90% to 96% of them were found once. Jointly, the top ten make up 0.13% of the sample. The sample was naive CD4+ T cells sorted from blood. The cell subset or site label corresponds to: CD45RA+ positively selected. The receptors shown here come from a man in his late teens or twenties in good health.

V gene TRBV6-5 combines with J gene TRBJ2-2; 7 bases line up with TRBD1. Per the germline V gene, CDR1 is MNHEY and CDR2 is SVGAGI. This CDR3 is built from 14 residues. Trimming removed 7 bases from V and 14 bases from J; junction bases left unmatched: 16. The CDR3 DNA reads as TGTGCCAGCACCTCAACAGGGGCGGCTTTAGGTCTGTTTTTT. Encoded protein: CASTSTGAALGLFF.

The V and J genes are TRBV28 and TRBJ2-3; TRBD2 matches at 10 bases. The trim removed 3 bases at V and 1 base at J, leaving 10 bases unmatched. The CDR3 extends over 18 amino acids. Germline CDR1 MDHEN, CDR2 SYDVKM. The CDR3 DNA sequence: TGTGCCAGCAGTTTTTGGCCTAGCGGGGGCCTACGCACAGATACGCAGTATTTT. It encodes CASSFWPSGGLRTDTQYF.

J is TRBJ2-1 and V is TRBV9; 8 bases are shared with TRBD2. The J segment lost 2 bases and the V segment lost 0 bases, leaving 7 bases of the junction unmatched. CDR3 length: 17 residues. CDR1 and CDR2 from the germline V gene are SGDLS and YYNGEE. The CDR3 is CASSVVGSSGPYNEQFF. CDR3 coding DNA: TGTGCCAGCAGCGTAGTGGGATCTAGCGGGCCCTACAATGAGCAGTTCTTC.

CDR3 residues: CASSESGDWETQYF. In DNA, the CDR3 is TGTGCCAGCAGTGAATCAGGGGATTGGGAGACCCAGTACTTC. The V call is TRBV6-5, the J call TRBJ2-5, with a tentative D call TRBD1 (6 bases). The CDR3 is 14 residues long. Germline V CDR1 and CDR2: MNHEY, SVGAGI. V was clipped by 5 bases and J by 5 bases, with 15 bases between them.

To note about this clone: Other DNA sequences of this sample code for an identical CDR3. J is TRBJ2-7 and V is TRBV30, with D unresolved. This CDR3 has 13 residues. Germline loops: CDR1 GTSNPN, CDR2 SVGIG (reference sequence). V was trimmed by 0 bases and J by 4 bases, leaving 10 bases between them. CDR3 in DNA: TGTGCCTGGAGTGTACGAGGATCATACGAGCAGTACTTC. Amino acid sequence: CAWSVRGSYEQYF.